The rows below give T cell receptor beta chains drawn from one sample of a study of cytomegalovirus exposure and HLA in healthy donors. Clones were read by immunoSEQ multiplex PCR, and TCRdb kept only the in-frame ones, dropping some. The top ten clones hold over 1.5% of a sample with 150,000 to 200,000 clones, more than 65% of them seen once. The sequenced sample was PBMCs. The source of these receptors is a girl aged 5-17 years in good health and CMV-seropositive. The CDR3 runs from the conserved cysteine through the conserved F or W. Fields, in order: D gene, J gene, clone size, V gene, CDR3 protein, CDR3 DNA. A D gene is named only where the DNA matches it firmly. Not all rows give a size; the values are once, few, many and, for expanded clones, a class.

.	TRBJ2-7	.	TRBV2	CASRVLSSSYEQYF	TGTGCCAGCAGAGTCCTTTCCAGCTCCTACGAGCAGTACTTC
TRBD2	TRBJ2-1	.	TRBV6-5	CASSLSSGGRNEQFF	TGTGCCAGCAGTCTCTCGAGCGGGGGGCGGAATGAGCAGTTCTTC
TRBD1	TRBJ1-6	.	TRBV14	CASSAGQGNSPLHF	TGTGCCAGCAGCGCAGGACAGGGCAATTCACCCCTCCACTTT
.	TRBJ2-4	.	TRBV7-8	CASSLDGPQYF	TGTGCCAGCAGCTTAGATGGGCCTCAGTACTTC
.	TRBJ2-7	.	TRBV11-3	CASSLEGSEQYF	TGTGCCAGCAGCTTAGAAGGGAGCGAGCAGTACTTC
TRBD1	TRBJ2-3	.	TRBV10-2	CASSVGQGRVSDTQYF	TGCGCCAGCAGTGTAGGACAGGGAAGGGTATCAGATACGCAGTATTTT
.	TRBJ2-4	.	TRBV7-8	CASSSENIQYF	TGTGCCAGCAGCTCAGAAAACATTCAGTACTTC
.	TRBJ1-2	.	TRBV29-1	CSVEIGGGYGYTF	TGCAGCGTTGAGATAGGCGGTGGCTATGGCTACACCTTC
TRBD1	TRBJ2-7	.	TRBV4-1	CASSQVVSTGSSYEQYF	TGCGCCAGCAGCCAAGTGGTGTCGACAGGGAGCTCCTACGAGCAGTACTTC
TRBD2	TRBJ2-3	.	TRBV5-4	CASSLGAGSGPSTDTQYF	TGTGCCAGCAGCTTGGGGGCAGGTAGCGGGCCTAGCACAGATACGCAGTATTTT
TRBD1	TRBJ2-7	.	TRBV18	CASSPTGEYEQYF	TGTGCCAGCTCACCCACAGGGGAATACGAGCAGTACTTC
.	TRBJ2-1	once	TRBV6-5	CASKVMSGNEQFF	TGTGCCAGCAAGGTAATGTCGGGCAATGAGCAGTTCTTC
TRBD1	TRBJ1-4	.	TRBV7-9	CASSLLSGQGNEKLFF	TGTGCCAGCAGCTTGCTTAGCGGACAGGGAAATGAAAAACTGTTTTTT
TRBD1	TRBJ1-6	few	TRBV9	CASSVGGTVGSPLHF	TGTGCCAGCAGCGTAGGGGGGACAGTTGGTTCACCCCTCCACTTT
.	TRBJ1-5	.	TRBV7-9	CASSLGQNQPQHF	TGTGCCAGCAGCTTAGGGCAGAATCAGCCCCAGCATTTT
.	TRBJ1-2	few	TRBV2	CASSEVRGANYGYTF	TGTGCCAGCAGTGAAGTACGGGGTGCGAACTATGGCTACACCTTC
.	TRBJ2-1	.	TRBV2	CASSGLGGSVHEQFF	TGTGCCAGCAGCGGACTTGGGGGGTCGGTGCATGAGCAGTTCTTC
TRBD2	TRBJ2-4	.	TRBV2	CASTAWEGPGNIQYF	TGTGCCAGCACCGCATGGGAGGGACCTGGGAACATTCAGTACTTC
TRBD2	TRBJ2-3	.	TRBV7-2	CASSFPSGSTDTQYF	TGTGCCAGCAGCTTCCCTAGCGGCTCGACAGATACGCAGTATTTT
.	TRBJ2-2	.	TRBV18	CASSPPNIYTGELFF	TGTGCCAGCTCACCACCTAACATTTACACCGGGGAGCTGTTTTTT
.	TRBJ2-2	.	TRBV4-3	CASSQVLLGSGELFF	TGCGCCAGCAGCCAAGTCCTACTTGGTTCGGGGGAGCTGTTTTTT
.	TRBJ1-1	few	TRBV5-1	CASSLVQDEAFF	TGCGCCAGCAGCTTGGTGCAGGATGAAGCTTTCTTT
.	TRBJ1-5	.	TRBV19	CASSPPTGGNQPQHF	TGTGCCAGTAGTCCCCCAACGGGTGGCAATCAGCCCCAGCATTTT
.	TRBJ2-7	.	TRBV11-3	CASRTTITDEQYF	TGTGCCAGCAGAACCACAATCACAGACGAGCAGTACTTC
.	TRBJ1-2	.	TRBV7-2	CASSLATGVYGYTF	TGTGCCAGCAGCTTAGCGACCGGGGTATATGGCTACACCTTC
.	TRBJ2-7	once	TRBV4-2	CASSHADSREQYF	TGTGCCAGCAGCCACGCCGACTCACGCGAGCAGTACTTC
TRBD2	TRBJ2-7	.	TRBV10-3	CAISDGTSVEQYF	TGTGCCATCAGTGACGGGACTAGCGTCGAGCAGTACTTC
TRBD2	TRBJ2-1	few	TRBV30	CAWSSSGGNNEQFF	TGTGCCTGGAGTAGTAGCGGGGGCAACAATGAGCAGTTCTTC
.	TRBJ1-5	.	TRBV5-8	CASSLTGVNQPQHF	TGTGCCAGCAGCTTAACCGGGGTCAATCAGCCCCAGCATTTT
.	TRBJ2-6	.	TRBV18	CASSPSRTGFSGANVLTF	TGTGCCAGCTCACCAAGTCGTACAGGGTTTTCTGGGGCCAACGTCCTGACTTTC
.	TRBJ1-1	.	TRBV25-1	CASSELKPDRLNTEAFF	TGTGCCAGCAGTGAGTTGAAGCCTGACAGGCTGAACACTGAAGCTTTCTTT
.	TRBJ1-2	few	TRBV11-3	CASSPGYREEYGYTF	TGTGCCAGCAGCCCGGGGTACCGGGAAGAGTATGGCTACACCTTC
.	TRBJ1-1	.	TRBV12-5	CASGLVPKEGRDVWITEAFF	TGTGCTAGTGGTTTGGTACCGAAGGAGGGAAGGGACGTTTGGATCACTGAAGCTTTCTTT
.	TRBJ2-5	.	TRBV2	CATGQFEQETQYF	TGTGCCACAGGACAGTTCGAACAAGAGACCCAGTACTTC
.	TRBJ2-3	.	TRBV12-5	CASARTDRDTQYF	TGTGCTAGTGCCCGGACAGACAGAGATACGCAGTATTTT
TRBD1	TRBJ1-6	.	TRBV18	CASSPGQINSPLHF	TGTGCCAGCTCACCGGGACAGATTAATTCACCCCTCCACTTT
TRBD1	TRBJ1-3	.	TRBV30	CAWSDPGQGNTIYF	TGTGCCTGGAGCGATCCGGGACAGGGAAACACCATATATTTT
TRBD1	TRBJ1-4	.	TRBV27	CASRTGLGNEKLFF	TGTGCCAGCAGGACAGGGTTGGGAAATGAAAAACTGTTTTTT
.	TRBJ2-1	.	TRBV5-8	CASSPRVPANEQFF	TGTGCCAGCAGCCCCCGGGTCCCGGCCAATGAGCAGTTCTTC
.	TRBJ1-5	.	TRBV6-4	CASSDEGGGQPQHF	TGTGCCAGCAGTGACGAAGGGGGGGGTCAGCCCCAGCATTTT
TRBD2	TRBJ2-3	.	TRBV9	CASSVDGAGPSTDTQYF	TGTGCCAGCAGCGTAGACGGAGCGGGGCCTAGCACAGATACGCAGTATTTT
.	TRBJ2-7	once	TRBV14	CASSQDGGQPYEQYF	TGTGCCAGCAGCCAAGATGGCGGACAGCCCTACGAGCAGTACTTC
TRBD1	TRBJ1-5	once	TRBV5-6	CASSNGQGGQPQHF	TGTGCCAGCAGCAACGGACAGGGAGGGCAGCCCCAGCATTTT
TRBD2	TRBJ2-3	.	TRBV18	CASSPSTSGGRDTQYF	TGTGCCAGCTCACCCTCTACTAGCGGGGGTAGAGATACGCAGTATTTT
TRBD2	TRBJ2-5	.	TRBV27	CASSLGLAGDETQYF	TGTGCCAGCAGTTTAGGACTAGCAGGTGACGAGACCCAGTACTTC